Below, one T cell receptor (beta chain) is given with its context. The antigen it binds to is not known. One base away there is no much larger clone; base qualities are not given. For the CD8 naive samples, CD45RO-negative cells were positively selected for CCR7, yielding a CD45RA+CCR7+ population from which TemRA cells were excluded. The donors were healthy, HIV-negative adults with no recently reported acute infections or vaccinations. All donors were Caucasian adults living in Nashville, Tennessee, USA. After blood collection by leukapheresis, PBMCs were isolated using Ficoll-Histopaque density gradient centrifugation and then cryopreserved in the vapor phase of liquid nitrogen. Analytical flow cytometry was used to check the purity and quantity of every magnetically sorted T cell population. Each sorted fraction had its genomic DNA isolated and then quantified by UV absorbance on a Nanodrop 2000c.

The entry originates in a study of shared clonotypes between healthy human individuals (dated by TCRdb to the early 2020s). Notes on the research overall: The cohort comprised a couple of women and three men aged 18 to 49 years. Per donor, three plates each were used for CD4 naive and CD4 memory, two for CD8 naive, and one for CD8 memory. The study deeply sequenced blood TCR repertoires of about 5 healthy adults to estimate repertoire size and the extent of clonotype sharing between individuals. To increase sequencing depth and limit assay-specific biases, TCR repertoire library preparation and sequencing were carried out by different laboratories using diverse techniques. Leukapheresis yielded between about 0.85 and 10 billion PBMCs per donor. The research as a whole found: Because the study included a small number of donors, the genetic and exposure-history diversity represented was limited. Sharing across several donors was observed for about 4.8% of naive CD4, over 3% of naive CD8, 2% to 2.5% of memory CD4, and roughly 0.4% of memory CD8 clonotypes. Based on pairwise subsampling, the degree of clonotype sharing among donors was expected to be affected by sequencing depth. Incomplete sequencing was indicated by rarefaction of sorted-subset datasets, despite the large sequencing depth. Higher generation probabilities were observed for clonotypes shared by all four sorted-subset donors than for non-shared clonotypes. Only blood was sampled, and tissue TCR repertoires likely differ from those in blood. Estimated clonotype richness was generally larger for naive than for memory subsets.

Using the deep immunoSEQ assay, TCR CDR3 regions were amplified from genomic DNA by multiplex PCR. Genomic DNA extracted from each cell subset was distributed evenly over all wells of several immunoSEQ 96-well plates, and each plate served as one replicate. For sorted subsets, roughly 200 ng of genomic DNA, equivalent to 25,000 to 35,000 T cell genomes, went into each replicate PCR. Purified libraries were quantified with a Qubit 3.0 fluorometer, sized on a Bioanalyzer 2100, and re-quantified with the KAPA Library Quantification kit. A separate single-read 150-cycle Illumina NextSeq 550 flow cell was used to sequence each immunoSEQ 96-well plate. The study's processing was this. The immunoSEQ output contained only junctional sequences without quality scores, so filtering could not match that applied to full-length reads. To assign V/J genes and CDR3, sequences were annotated using PyIR, a Python wrapper for IgBLAST v1.9, with IMGT germline references. Reads with weak V/J assignments (E-value above 1e-6), missing CDR3, stop codons, out-of-frame junctions, or ambiguous translated residues were removed. V3J clonotypes were defined as sequences sharing the same inferred V gene, J gene, and CDR3 amino acid sequence. The percentage overlap between two repertoires was calculated by dividing the number of shared unique clonotypes by the size of the smaller repertoire. RTK rarefaction, the Chao1 estimator, and Recon v2.1 estimates of unobserved clonotypes were used to assess repertoire richness. Generation probabilities for all TCRbeta clonotypes obtained by the gDNA method from a handful of donors were computed using OLGA. Drawn from immuneACCESS, this table holds only the in-frame rearrangements with V and J called that TCRdb kept. Clones are partly lost; checked studies trace under half to an unresolved V gene and leave the rest unexplained. That table gives V, J and clone size, and the DNA gave D and trimming. The table for this sample lists around 600,000 clones; 85% to 95% of them were counted only once. Approximately 0.12% of the sample rests with the top ten.

Here V drops 4 bases and J drops 6 bases, and the junction holds 6 bases not matched to any gene. Measured from the cysteine to the phenylalanine, the CDR3 is 14 residues long. The CDR3 DNA has 42 bases and is translated from base 1. Looking up the germline V gene (reference sequence) yields CDR1 LNHDA and CDR2 SQIVND. Rearrangement joined TRBV19 to TRBJ2-7; the junction holds 10 bases that match TRBD2. The TCR was taken from a woman in her twenties or thirties in good health. The sample was naive CD8+ T cells sorted from blood. This specimen's cell subset or site label, interpreted: CD45RA+CCR7+. The nucleotides are TGTGCCAGTAGTACCGGGACTAGCGCTTTCGAGCAGTACTTC. Its coded protein is CASSTGTSAFEQYF.